Described below is a single T cell receptor beta chain sequence and its context. What it recognizes is unknown. Following extraction, RNA underwent reverse transcription to cDNA, which served as the sequencing template. Produced via immunoSEQ multiplex PCR; TCRdb's table is partial and in-frame only. The sample holds 200,000 to 250,000 clones, under 40% seen once. This sample stems from a study of CD8+ T cells in alopecia areata. Study-wide background: The percentage of affected scalp area served as the score of severity for treated patients. Broader study findings: Especially in alopecia totalis/universalis, lesional scalp showed greater clonality than normal scalp did. Amid tofacitinib therapy, many expanded lesional clones stayed present in scalp and blood. Sequencing of scalp tissue also captures the resident alphabeta T cells of normal skin.

Treatment of the sample: oral pan-JAK inhibitor, 5-10 mg twice daily. This CDR3 comprises 11 residues. Germline V lookup: CDR1 GTSNPN, CDR2 SVGIG (reference sequence). J gave up 14 bases and V 3 bases, and 7 bases lay outside the gene matches. The sequence came from a human donor with alopecia areata. This specimen consisted of CD4+ T cells sorted from blood, obtained at roughly week 30, from a patient treated with tofacitinib. The V call is TRBV30, the J call TRBJ2-5, with 9 nucleotides matching TRBD1. The CDR3 is CAWRLRDRVYF. DNA of the CDR3: TGTGCCTGGAGGCTCAGGGACAGGGTCTACTTC. Complete variable domain (other parts from reference TRBV30 and TRBJ2-5): SQTIHQWPATLVQPVGSPLSLECTVEGTSNPNLYWYRQAAGRGLQLLFYSVGIGQISSEVPQNLSASRPQDRQFILSSKKLLLSDSGFYLCAWRLRDRVYFGPGTRLLVL.